This T cell receptor beta chain was obtained from a study of CD8 T cells in ankylosing spondylitis. Study observations and caveats: Relatively rare in peripheral blood, disease-linked clones were also CD8+.

A single record per CDR3 protein comes from TCRdb applying MiXCR to the 5' RACE reads. The sample comprises 210,000 or so distinct CDR3 sequences, under 8.5% of which are singletons, and approximately 5% rests with the top ten. This clonotype was counted many times. Its target is not known. Germline loops: CDR1 LGHNA, CDR2 YSLEER. This CDR3 region has 13 residues. V lost 5 bases and J lost 7; bases outside the gene matches: 5. This chain links TRBV4-3 with TRBJ2-1, with 7 bases matching TRBD1. Sequences were obtained from blood, either unsorted or a sorted T cell fraction (not recorded which). This sequence originates from a female donor with ankylosing spondylitis or in good health (not recorded which). The CDR3 here is CASSSDRENEQFF. The CDR3 DNA reads as TGCGCCAGCAGCTCCGACAGGGAGAATGAGCAGTTCTTC.